The sequence of this T cell receptor (beta chain) was determined in a study of blood T cells in healthy people across ages. The CDR3 contains 15 residues. The germline gives CDR1 SQVTM, CDR2 ANQGSEA. The V and J ends lost 7 bases and 2 bases respectively, with 20 bases between them. PCR was performed a second time for about 7 to 12 cycles using a sample-barcoded 5' primer and a J-beta primer mix. Each CDR3 protein is one row after TCRdb ran MiXCR on the 5' RACE reads. The table shows 780,000 or so distinct CDR3 sequences, with more than 50% occurring only once. The sample comprised blood. V gene TRBV29-1 combines with J gene TRBJ2-5, with D tentatively TRBD1 or TRBD2 (5 bases each). The TCR originated in a man aged 40-49 years in good health. DNA for the CDR3: TGCAGCGCGATGGGGGATCAAGTTACTCAAGAGACCCAGTACTTC. Its translation: CSAMGDQVTQETQYF.